Below are 17 T cell receptor beta chains sequenced from a single sample in a study of OX40 agonist ivuxolimab in advanced cancers. Some clones are missing from TCRdb's copy, which holds only in-frame ones; the method was immunoSEQ multiplex PCR. The table lists 15,000 or so clones, roughly 80% of them singletons. The material sequenced was CD4+ or CD8+ T cells sorted from blood, taken in a trial of the OX40 agonist ivuxolimab. Receptor source: an adult with an advanced solid tumor such as melanoma, head and neck, liver or kidney cancer.

The chain combines TRBV13 with TRBJ2-2, with D maybe TRBD2 (6 bases). Trimming left V 11 bases short and J 6 bases short, with 10 bases between. Looked up from germline, CDR1 is PRHDT and CDR2 is FYEKMQ (reference sequence). This CDR3 has 11 amino acids. CDR3 DNA sequence: TGTGCCCTCCGGGAGTCCGGGGAGCTGTTTTTT. This gives the protein CALRESGELFF.

The V call is TRBV9, the J call TRBJ2-7, with D tentatively TRBD2 (5 bases). V was clipped by 3 bases and J by 6 bases, with 16 bases between them. The CDR3 is 14 amino acids. The germline V gene encodes CDR1 SGDLS and CDR2 YYNGEE. The CDR3, as DNA: TGTGCCAGCAGCGCCGGGCCCCGAGGGCTCGAGCAGTACTTC. Translation: CASSAGPRGLEQYF.

The chain has TRBV4-2 and TRBJ2-7; D might be TRBD1 or TRBD2, each matching 5 bases. The ends were cut back, 4 bases at V and 6 bases at J, with 19 bases in the middle. This CDR3 is 15 amino acids long. Germline V gene lookup returns CDR1 LGHNA and CDR2 YNFKEQ. CDR3 sequence reads: CASSLGPEPGGEQYF. The CDR3 DNA follows: TGTGCCAGCAGCCTCGGACCTGAGCCTGGGGGCGAGCAGTACTTC.

The gene calls are TRBV4-1 and TRBJ2-1; D not certain. CDR3 length: 12 amino acids. With 4 bases removed from V and 7 bases from J, the gap between germline ends came to 8 bases. Germline CDR1 and CDR2: MGHRA and YSYEKL. The CDR3 region has the DNA TGCGCCAGCAGCCCCTACGGGAATGAGCAGTTCTTC. Its translation: CASSPYGNEQFF.

The rearrangement links TRBV4-1 to TRBJ2-5; D is possibly TRBD1 (6 bases). Germline CDR1 and CDR2: MGHRA and YSYEKL. The CDR3 consists of 14 residues. Trimming removed 2 bases at V and 2 bases at J, with 9 bases between. The CDR3 reads CASSQYRDQETQYF. CDR3 sequence (DNA): TGCGCCAGCAGCCAATACAGGGATCAAGAGACCCAGTACTTC.

Note on this clone: At one of its ends the junction is not consistent with the germline gene, which may arise from a read error. The V gene is TRBV7-7, the J gene TRBJ2-5; the match to TRBD2 covers 12 bases. CDR3 length equals 16 residues. CDR1 SSHAT and CDR2 FNYEAQ come from the germline V gene (reference sequence). The chain's CDR3 is CASSPGTSGPWETQYF. The CDR3 coding sequence is TGTGCTAGCAGCCCCGGGACTAGCGGGCCCTGGGAGACCCAGTACTTC.

The chain is built from TRBV9 and TRBJ2-2; D unresolved. Germline V gene data show CDR1 as SGDLS and CDR2 as YYNGEE. V dropped 0 bases and J dropped 6 bases, with 6 bases sitting between them. This CDR3 has 13 amino acids. CDR3 in DNA: TGTGCCAGCAGCGTAGAAAGTCCCGGGGAGCTGTTTTTT. Its protein product is CASSVESPGELFF.

This rearrangement joins TRBV15 to TRBJ2-1; D gene ambiguous. The CDR3 consists of 15 residues. Trimming took off 0 bases at V and 8 bases at J, with 14 bases between the two ends. CDR1 is LNHNV and CDR2 is YYDKDF in the germline V gene (reference sequence). The CDR3 sequence: CATSRERTPSDEQFF. In DNA, the CDR3 is TGTGCCACCAGCAGAGAACGGACGCCAAGCGATGAGCAGTTCTTC.

V and J are TRBV30 and TRBJ2-7, with a possible D match to TRBD1 (6 bases). This CDR3 has 12 residues. The germline V gene has CDR1 GTSNPN and CDR2 SVGIG (reference sequence). V was pared by 1 base and J by 2 bases, with 6 bases between. The CDR3 DNA sequence: TGTGCCTGGAGTGCAGGGGCCTACGAGCAGTACTTC. This codes for CAWSAGAYEQYF.

The chain recombines TRBV15 with TRBJ1-6; 11 nucleotides align to TRBD1. The junction had 2 bases not matched to a gene; V was cut back by 2 bases and J by 8 bases. Germline assignment: CDR1 LNHNV and CDR2 YYDKDF (reference sequence). This CDR3 has 15 residues. CDR3 protein: CATSRSGQGDSPLHF. The CDR3 DNA sequence: TGTGCCACCAGCAGATCGGGACAGGGGGATTCACCCCTCCACTTT.

This chain connects TRBV15 to TRBJ2-2; TRBD1 aligns across 7 bases. In germline, CDR1 is LNHNV, CDR2 YYDKDF (reference sequence). There are 17 residues in the CDR3. Germline trimming cut 0 bases from V and 8 bases from J; bases unmatched to any gene: 12. The CDR3 spells CATSRDRRQGAQGELFF. Here the CDR3 DNA reads TGTGCCACCAGCAGAGATCGGAGACAGGGTGCCCAAGGGGAGCTGTTTTTT. Looking up the rest from reference TRBV15 and TRBJ2-2 gives the full variable domain: DAMVIQNPRYQVTQFGKPVTLSCSQTLNHNVMYWYQQKSSQAPKLLFHYYDKDFNNEADTPDNFQSRRPNTSFCFLDIRSPGLGDTAMYLCATSRDRRQGAQGELFFGEGSRLTVL.

This chain joins TRBV7-9 and TRBJ2-2, with a tentative D call TRBD2 (6 bases). The CDR3 sequence is 16 residues long. Trimming stripped 5 bases from V and 0 bases from J, with 13 bases between. From germline, CDR1 is SEHNR and CDR2 FQNEAQ (reference sequence). CDR3 loop: CASSPQGGTNTGELFF. The CDR3 DNA reads TGTGCCAGCAGCCCCCAGGGCGGGACGAACACCGGGGAGCTGTTTTTT.

The chain uses TRBV7-3 and TRBJ2-1, with 7 bases that match TRBD2. With V trimmed by 3 bases and J by 1 base, 0 bases remained unmatched. The germline V gene encodes CDR1 SGHTA and CDR2 FQGTGA. This CDR3 spans 14 amino acids. DNA for the CDR3: TGTGCCAGCAGCTTGGGGGGGTCCTACAATGAGCAGTTCTTC. Its protein is CASSLGGSYNEQFF.

This clone was seen only once. The CDR3 is CASRGLLGGAYEQYF. Here the CDR3 DNA reads TGTGCCAGCAGAGGGCTCCTGGGCGGAGCCTACGAGCAGTACTTC. The rearrangement uses TRBV28 and TRBJ2-7; D is undetermined. Trimming removed 6 bases from V and 2 bases from J, with 17 bases in between. The CDR3 has 15 amino acids. Germline CDR1 reads MDHEN; CDR2 reads SYDVKM.

The chain recombines TRBV4-2 with TRBJ1-5; D ambiguous. Trimming removed 0 bases from V and 4 bases from J, with 7 bases in between. The CDR3 totals 14 residues. Looked up from germline, CDR1 is LGHNA and CDR2 is YNFKEQ. The CDR3 loop is CASSQELGNQPQHF. As DNA, the CDR3 is TGTGCCAGCAGCCAAGAATTGGGAAATCAGCCCCAGCATTTT.

This chain joins TRBV25-1 and TRBJ2-5; D could derive from TRBD1 or TRBD2 (5 bases each). V was trimmed by 3 bases and J by 3 bases, leaving 17 bases between them. The length of the CDR3 is 16 residues. CDR1 and CDR2 from the germline V gene are MGHDK and SYGVNS. CDR3 sequence (DNA): TGTGCCAGCAGTGATCTGGACTTGGGGCCCAAAGAGACCCAGTACTTC. Amino acid sequence: CASSDLDLGPKETQYF.

The chain employs TRBV11-2 and TRBJ2-7, with D possibly being TRBD2 (6 bases). Trimming shortened V by 1 base and J by 1 base, and 14 bases separated the two germline ends. CDR3 length: 16 amino acids. CDR1 and CDR2 (germline): SGHAT, FQNNGV. The CDR3 region is CASSLGPGASSYEQYF. CDR3 nucleotides: TGTGCCAGCAGCTTAGGCCCGGGAGCCAGTTCCTACGAGCAGTACTTC.